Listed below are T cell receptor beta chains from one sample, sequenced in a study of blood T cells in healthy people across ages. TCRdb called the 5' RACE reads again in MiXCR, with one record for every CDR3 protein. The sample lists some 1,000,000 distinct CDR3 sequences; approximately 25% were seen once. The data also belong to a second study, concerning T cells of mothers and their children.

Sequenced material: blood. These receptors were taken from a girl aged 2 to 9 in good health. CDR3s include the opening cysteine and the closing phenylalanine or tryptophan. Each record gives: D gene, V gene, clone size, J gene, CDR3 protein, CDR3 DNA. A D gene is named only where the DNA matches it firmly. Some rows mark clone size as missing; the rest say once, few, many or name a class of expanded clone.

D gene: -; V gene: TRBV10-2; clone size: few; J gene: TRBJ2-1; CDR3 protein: CASSESGPLYNEQFF; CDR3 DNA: TGCGCCAGCAGTGAGTCGGGCCCCCTTTACAATGAGCAGTTCTTC
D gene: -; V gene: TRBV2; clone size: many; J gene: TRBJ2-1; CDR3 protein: CASSGGYNEQFF; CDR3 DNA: TGTGCCAGCAGTGGCGGGTACAATGAGCAGTTCTTC
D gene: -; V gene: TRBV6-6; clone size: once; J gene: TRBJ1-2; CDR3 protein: CASMSGGDGYTF; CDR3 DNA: TGTGCCAGCATGTCAGGTGGAGATGGCTACACCTTC
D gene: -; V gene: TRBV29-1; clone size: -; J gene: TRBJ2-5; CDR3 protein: CSVEKGQETQYF; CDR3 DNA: TGCAGCGTTGAAAAGGGGCAAGAGACCCAGTACTTC
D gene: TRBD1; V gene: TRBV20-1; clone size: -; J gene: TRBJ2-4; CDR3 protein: CSAIRTGGWNIQYF; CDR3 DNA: TGCAGTGCCATACGGACAGGGGGTTGGAACATTCAGTACTTC
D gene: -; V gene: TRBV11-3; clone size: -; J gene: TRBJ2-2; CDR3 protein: CASSPSSGGLFF; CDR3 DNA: TGTGCCAGCAGCCCCTCGTCCGGGGGGCTGTTTTTT
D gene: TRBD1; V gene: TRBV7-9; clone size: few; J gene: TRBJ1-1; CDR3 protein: CASSLRGHGAFF; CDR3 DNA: TGTGCCAGCAGCTTAAGGGGGCACGGAGCTTTCTTT
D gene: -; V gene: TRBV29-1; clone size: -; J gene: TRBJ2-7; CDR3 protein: CSVEGGENGYEQYF; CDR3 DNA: TGCAGCGTAGAAGGCGGGGAGAACGGCTACGAGCAGTACTTC
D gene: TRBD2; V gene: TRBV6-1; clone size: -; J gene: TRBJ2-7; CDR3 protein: CASTGGVTYEQYF; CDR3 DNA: TGTGCCAGCACCGGGGGGGTGACCTACGAGCAGTACTTC
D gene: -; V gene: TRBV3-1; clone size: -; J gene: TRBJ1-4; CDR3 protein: CASSPTDGNEKLFF; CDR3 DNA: TGTGCCAGCAGCCCTACGGACGGGAATGAAAAACTGTTTTTT
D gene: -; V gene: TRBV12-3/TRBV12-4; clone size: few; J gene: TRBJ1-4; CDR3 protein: CASSYRGTNEKLFF; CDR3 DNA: TGTGCCAGCAGTTATCGGGGAACTAATGAAAAACTGTTTTTT
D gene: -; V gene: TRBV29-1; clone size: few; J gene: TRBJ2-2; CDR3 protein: CSVERGSTGELFF; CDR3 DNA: TGCAGCGTTGAAAGAGGGAGCACCGGGGAGCTGTTTTTT
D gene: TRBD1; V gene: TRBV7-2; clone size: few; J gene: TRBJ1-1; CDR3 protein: CASTQGGLEAFF; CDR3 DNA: TGTGCCAGCACCCAAGGGGGCTTAGAAGCTTTCTTT
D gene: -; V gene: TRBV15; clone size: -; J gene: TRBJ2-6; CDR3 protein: CATSRDHSGANVLTF; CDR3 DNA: TGTGCCACCAGCAGAGACCACTCTGGGGCCAACGTCCTGACTTTC
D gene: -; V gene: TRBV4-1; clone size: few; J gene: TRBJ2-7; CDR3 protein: CASSQAQGSYEQYF; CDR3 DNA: TGCGCCAGCAGCCAAGCTCAGGGCTCCTACGAGCAGTACTTC
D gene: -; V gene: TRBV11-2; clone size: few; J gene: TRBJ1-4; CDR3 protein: CASSFTGRANEKLFF; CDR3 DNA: TGTGCCAGCAGCTTTACAGGGAGGGCTAATGAAAAACTGTTTTTT
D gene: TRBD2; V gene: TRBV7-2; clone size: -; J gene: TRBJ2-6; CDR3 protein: CASSFLAGGLSGANVLTF; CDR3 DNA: TGTGCCAGCAGCTTCCTAGCGGGAGGACTCTCTGGGGCCAACGTCCTGACTTTC
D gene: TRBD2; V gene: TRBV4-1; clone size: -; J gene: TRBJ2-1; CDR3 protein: CASSQPTSGRGDEQFF; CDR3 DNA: TGCGCCAGCAGCCAACCGACTAGCGGGAGGGGCGATGAGCAGTTCTTC
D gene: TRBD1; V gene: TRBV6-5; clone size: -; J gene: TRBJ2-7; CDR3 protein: CASRPDRAYEQYF; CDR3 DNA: TGTGCCAGCAGACCGGACAGGGCCTACGAGCAGTACTTC
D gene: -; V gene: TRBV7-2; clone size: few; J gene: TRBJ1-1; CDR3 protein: CASSLVVGATEAFF; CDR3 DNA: TGTGCCAGCAGCTTAGTGGTCGGGGCAACTGAAGCCTTCTTT
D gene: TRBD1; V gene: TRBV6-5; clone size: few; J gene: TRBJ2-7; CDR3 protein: CASSYGDREGFYSYEQYF; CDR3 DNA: TGTGCCAGCAGTTATGGGGACAGGGAAGGGTTCTACTCCTACGAGCAGTACTTC
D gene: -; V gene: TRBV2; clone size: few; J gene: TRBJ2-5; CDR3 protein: CASRGLLQETQYF; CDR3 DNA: TGTGCCAGCAGGGGACTTCTACAAGAGACCCAGTACTTC
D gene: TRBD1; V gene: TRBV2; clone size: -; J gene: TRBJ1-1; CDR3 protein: CASSAGTGGVVNEAFF; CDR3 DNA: TGTGCCAGCAGCGCCGGGACAGGGGGTGTGGTAAATGAAGCTTTCTTT
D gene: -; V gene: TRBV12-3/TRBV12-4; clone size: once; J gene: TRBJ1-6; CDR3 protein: CASSPDYDGSPLHF; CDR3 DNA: TGTGCCAGCAGTCCCGACTACGACGGTTCACCCCTCCACTTT
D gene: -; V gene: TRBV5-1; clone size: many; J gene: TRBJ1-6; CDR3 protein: CASSLGDSPLHF; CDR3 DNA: TGTGCCAGCAGCTTAGGGGATTCACCCCTCCACTTT
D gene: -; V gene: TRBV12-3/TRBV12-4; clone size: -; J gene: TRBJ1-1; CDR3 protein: CASSPSPFRNTEAFF; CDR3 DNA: TGTGCCAGCTCTCCATCTCCATTTAGGAACACTGAAGCTTTCTTT
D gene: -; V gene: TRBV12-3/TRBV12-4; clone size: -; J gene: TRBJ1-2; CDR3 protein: CASSLWTESNYGYTF; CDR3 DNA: TGTGCCAGCAGTTTGTGGACAGAAAGTAACTATGGCTACACCTTC
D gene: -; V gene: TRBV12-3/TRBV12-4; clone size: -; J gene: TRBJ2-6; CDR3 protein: CASSPIDSSGANVLTF; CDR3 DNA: TGTGCCAGCAGTCCCATTGACAGTAGTGGGGCCAACGTCCTGACTTTC
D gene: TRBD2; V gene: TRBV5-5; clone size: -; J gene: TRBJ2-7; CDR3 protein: CASSPTLTSGRPYEQYF; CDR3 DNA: TGTGCCAGCAGCCCGACCCTTACTAGCGGGAGACCGTATGAGCAGTACTTC
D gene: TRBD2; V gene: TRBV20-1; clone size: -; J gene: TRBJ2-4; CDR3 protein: CSARPGLVAHIQYF; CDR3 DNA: TGCAGTGCTAGACCGGGACTAGTCGCGCACATTCAGTACTTC
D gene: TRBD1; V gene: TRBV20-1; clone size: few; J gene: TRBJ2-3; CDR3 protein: CSAHRLGQGTDTQYF; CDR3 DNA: TGCAGTGCGCACAGATTGGGACAGGGGACAGATACGCAGTATTTT
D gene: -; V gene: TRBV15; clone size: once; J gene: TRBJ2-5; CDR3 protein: CATSRENKETQYF; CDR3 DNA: TGTGCCACCAGCAGAGAGAATAAAGAGACCCAGTACTTC
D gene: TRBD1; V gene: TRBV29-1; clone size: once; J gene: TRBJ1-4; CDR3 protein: CSGRTGRDEKLFF; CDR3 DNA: TGCAGCGGGAGGACAGGGAGAGATGAAAAACTGTTTTTT
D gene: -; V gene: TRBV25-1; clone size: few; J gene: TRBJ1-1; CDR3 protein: CASAPGLTEAFF; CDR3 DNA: TGTGCCAGTGCGCCAGGGCTCACTGAAGCTTTCTTT
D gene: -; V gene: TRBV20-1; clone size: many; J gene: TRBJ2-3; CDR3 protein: CSARDLGGRISTDTQYF; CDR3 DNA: TGCAGTGCTAGAGATCTAGGTGGGCGGATAAGCACAGATACGCAGTATTTT
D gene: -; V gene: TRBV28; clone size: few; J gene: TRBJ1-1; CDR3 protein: CASSFGSKRGNTEAFF; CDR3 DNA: TGTGCCAGCAGTTTCGGATCCAAACGAGGGAACACTGAAGCTTTCTTT
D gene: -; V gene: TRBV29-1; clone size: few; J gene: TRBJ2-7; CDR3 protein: CSVQVTDSYEQYF; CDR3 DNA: TGCAGCGTTCAAGTCACTGACAGCTACGAGCAGTACTTC